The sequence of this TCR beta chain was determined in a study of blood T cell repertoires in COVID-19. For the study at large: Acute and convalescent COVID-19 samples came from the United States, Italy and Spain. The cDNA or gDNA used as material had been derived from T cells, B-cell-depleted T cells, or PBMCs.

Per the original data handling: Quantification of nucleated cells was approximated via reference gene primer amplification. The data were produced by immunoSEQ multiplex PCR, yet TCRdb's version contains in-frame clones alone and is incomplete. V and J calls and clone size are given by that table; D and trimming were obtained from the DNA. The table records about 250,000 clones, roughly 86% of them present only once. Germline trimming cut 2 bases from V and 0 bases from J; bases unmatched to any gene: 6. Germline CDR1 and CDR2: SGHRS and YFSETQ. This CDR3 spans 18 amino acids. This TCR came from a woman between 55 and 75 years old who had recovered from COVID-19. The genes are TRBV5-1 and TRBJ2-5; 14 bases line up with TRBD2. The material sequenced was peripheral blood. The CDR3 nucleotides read TGCGCCAGCAGCTTAAGACTAGCGGGGGGGCCGTACCAAGAGACCCAGTACTTC. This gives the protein CASSLRLAGGPYQETQYF.